This entry concerns a single T cell receptor (beta chain). This entry belongs to a study of T cell clonotyping in hematopoietic cell transplantation. The repertoire was sequenced with immunoSEQ multiplex PCR; TCRdb's copy has only in-frame clones and lacks some. The table lists approximately 70,000 clones, 94% of them singletons. Germline V gene sequence: CDR1 SQVTM, CDR2 ANQGSEA. V trimming: 7 bases; J trimming: 0 bases; junction bases outside the gene matches: 18. This CDR3 has 18 amino acids. The clonotype was recovered from a man aged 45-65 years in good health. Some clones in this sample may be carry-over from other donors' samples. Material: peripheral blood mononuclear cells. This chain joins TRBV29-1 and TRBJ2-3; 8 positions match TRBD2. CDR3 in amino acids: CSGAGRASGPPSTDTQYF. In nucleotides, the CDR3 is TGCAGCGGGGCCGGAAGGGCTAGCGGGCCCCCTAGCACAGATACGCAGTATTTT.